Each of the 22 T cell receptor beta chains below was sequenced from the same sample in a study of blood T cell repertoires in COVID-19. Profiling relied on immunoSEQ multiplex PCR, and the TCRdb table lists in-frame clones only, not all of them. Of about 69,000 clones in the sample, about four fifths are singletons; the top ten hold around 47%. Sample: peripheral blood. These receptors were obtained from a human donor in a cohort sampled during active COVID-19.

This clone has a single count. The same CDR3 can be traced to other DNA sequences in this sample. The rearrangement joins TRBV5-1 to TRBJ1-2; 11 bases agree with TRBD1. There are 14 residues in the CDR3. J was trimmed by 7 bases and V by 0 bases; bases with no gene match: 2. Germline V lookup: CDR1 SGHRS, CDR2 YFSETQ. CDR3 loop: CASSLAGTGGGYTF. CDR3 nucleotides: TGCGCCAGCAGCTTGGCTGGGACAGGGGGTGGCTACACCTTC.

The chain is built from TRBV7-2 and TRBJ2-7; 7 nucleotides line up with TRBD2. This CDR3 region has 14 residues. V shed 4 bases, J shed 3 bases, and the junction held 6 bases outside the gene matches. Germline V gene data show CDR1 as SGHTA and CDR2 as FQGNSA. CDR3 nucleotide sequence: TGTGCCAGCAGCTCGGGAGGACCCCTCTACGAGCAGTACTTC. It codes for CASSSGGPLYEQYF.

This clone was counted between two and nine times. V is TRBV4-1 and J is TRBJ2-3; 9 positions match TRBD2. The V gene's germline CDR1 is MGHRA and CDR2 YSYEKL. The CDR3 is 15 amino acids. V was clipped by 1 base and J by 5 bases; unmatched bases: 4. This CDR3 reads CASSQVSGSRDTQYF. The DNA for the CDR3 is TGCGCCAGCAGCCAAGTTAGCGGGAGTAGAGATACGCAGTATTTT.

The CDR3 protein is CASSYAVLANEQYF. Written as DNA, the CDR3 is TGTGCCAGCAGTTACGCCGTTCTGGCCAACGAGCAGTACTTC. This chain links TRBV6-5 with TRBJ2-7; no clear D. This CDR3 comprises 14 residues. The germline V gene encodes CDR1 MNHEY and CDR2 SVGAGI. Trimming removed 2 bases at V and 5 bases at J, with 13 bases between.

J is TRBJ2-7 and V is TRBV10-3; 8 bases are shared with TRBD2. Losses at the gene ends were 6 bases for V and 2 bases for J; bases not matched to a gene: 6. Germline V gene lookup returns CDR1 ENHRY and CDR2 SYGVKD. The CDR3 is made up of 14 amino acids. CDR3 region: CAISESGSAYEQYF. The CDR3 nucleotides read TGTGCCATCAGCGAGAGCGGGAGTGCCTACGAGCAGTACTTC.

J is TRBJ1-1 and V is TRBV11-3; TRBD1 aligns across 8 bases. Germline V gene sequence: CDR1 SGHNT, CDR2 YENEEA. This CDR3 is 17 amino acids long. Trimming at V came to 1 base and at J to 0 bases, leaving 7 bases not matched to a gene. CDR3 amino acids: CASSLGGTGLMNTEAFF. As DNA, the CDR3 is TGTGCCAGCAGCTTAGGTGGGACAGGCCTAATGAACACTGAAGCTTTCTTT.

The rearrangement uses TRBV5-1 and TRBJ2-2; 7 bases fit TRBD1. J was trimmed by 0 bases and V by 3 bases; bases with no gene match: 2. The CDR3 runs to 15 residues. Germline V CDR1 and CDR2: SGHRS, YFSETQ. For the CDR3, the DNA is TGCGCCAGCAGCTGGGACAGACCGAACACCGGGGAGCTGTTTTTT. Protein product: CASSWDRPNTGELFF.

This clone has more than one count but fewer than ten. V gene TRBV5-1 combines with J gene TRBJ1-2; 10 bases agree with TRBD1. There are 15 residues in the CDR3. V lost 2 bases and J lost 8; bases outside the gene matches: 9. The germline CDR1 and CDR2 sequences are SGHRS and YFSETQ. The CDR3: CASSFGTGELGGYTF. CDR3 nucleotides: TGCGCCAGCAGCTTCGGGACAGGGGAGTTGGGAGGCTACACCTTC.

A single count supports this clone. The V call is TRBV6-5, the J call TRBJ2-7; D remains unclear. Trimming removed 7 bases from V and 5 bases from J, with 12 bases in between. CDR1 and CDR2 from the germline V gene are MNHEY and SVGAGI. This CDR3 is 12 amino acids long. CDR3 sequence reads: CASTSPHHEQYF. The CDR3 DNA sequence: TGTGCCAGCACCTCGCCACACCACGAGCAGTACTTC.

The chain is built from TRBV28 and TRBJ2-3; weak D call: TRBD1 (6 bases). CDR1 is MDHEN and CDR2 is SYDVKM in the germline V gene. Trimming pared 6 bases from V and 6 bases from J, leaving 13 bases between. This CDR3 is built from 13 residues. The CDR3 nucleotides read TGTGCCAGCAGCTCAGGGGCAAGGGATACGCAGTATTTT. Translating gives CASSSGARDTQYF.

This clone has a single count. The chain employs TRBV21-1 and TRBJ2-5; the D call of TRBD1 is as the table states it, not checked on the DNA. TRBV21-1 is a documented pseudogene. The CDR3 length is 14 residues. The CDR3 DNA is TGTGCCAGCAGCAGGACAGGGGGCTTGGAGACCCAGTACTTC. This gives the protein CASSRTGGLETQYF.

The chain joins TRBV5-4 to TRBJ2-2, with D tentatively TRBD2 (6 bases). The CDR3 loop spans 15 amino acids. With 0 bases removed from V and 2 bases from J, the gap between germline ends came to 8 bases. Germline V gene sequence: CDR1 SGHNT, CDR2 YYREEE (reference sequence). Here the CDR3 reads CASSLVGTNTGELFF. In nucleotides, the CDR3 is TGTGCCAGCAGCTTGGTCGGGACTAACACCGGGGAGCTGTTTTTT.

The V call is TRBV11-2, the J call TRBJ2-1; D not resolved. V lost 4 bases, J lost 6 bases, and 13 bases lay in between. This CDR3 is 14 amino acids long. Germline CDR1 and CDR2: SGHAT and FQNNGV. The DNA for the CDR3 is TGTGCCAGCAGCTCCCTCGACATAGGCAATGAGCAGTTCTTC. It yields the protein CASSSLDIGNEQFF.

This chain links TRBV28 with TRBJ2-1, with 8 positions matching TRBD2. Germline CDR1 reads MDHEN; CDR2 reads SYDVKM. CDR3 length equals 15 residues. V was clipped by 3 bases and J by 7 bases; unmatched bases: 8. Here the CDR3 DNA reads TGTGCCAGCAGTTTGGCGGCTAGCGGGTCGAATGAGCAGTTCTTC. Its protein product is CASSLAASGSNEQFF.

The rearrangement links TRBV3-1 (or the pseudogene TRBV3-2) to TRBJ1-2; the match to TRBD1 covers 10 bases. The trim removed 1 base at V and 8 bases at J, leaving 4 bases unmatched. The CDR3 runs to 14 residues. Germline values: CDR1 LGHDT, CDR2 YNNKEL (reference sequence). The CDR3 loop reads CASSQAGTGDGYTF. The CDR3 DNA reads TGTGCCAGCAGCCAAGCCGGGACAGGGGACGGCTACACCTTC.

This clone appeared a few times. The rearrangement links TRBV30 to TRBJ2-3; D remains ambiguous. Germline loops: CDR1 GTSNPN, CDR2 SVGIG (reference sequence). The V and J ends lost 0 bases and 5 bases respectively, with 12 bases between them. The CDR3 consists of 14 residues. Here the CDR3 DNA reads TGTGCCTGGAGTGTACAGCACTTGAGAGATACGCAGTATTTT. Amino acid sequence: CAWSVQHLRDTQYF.

This clone has just a few counts. The gene calls are TRBV28 and TRBJ1-2; TRBD1 is a possible D gene (5 bases). CDR1 is MDHEN and CDR2 is SYDVKM in the germline V gene. V lost 3 bases and J 0 bases, leaving 8 bases between the germline ends. The CDR3 totals 14 residues. The CDR3 bases are TGTGCCAGCAGTTTGGGGCAGTCTAACTATGGCTACACCTTC. Translation gives CASSLGQSNYGYTF.

The chain is built from TRBV5-4 and TRBJ1-2; 7 nucleotides match TRBD1. The CDR3 totals 13 residues. V lost 4 bases, J lost 4 bases, and 4 bases stayed unmatched. The V gene's germline CDR1 is SGHNT and CDR2 YYREEE (reference sequence). In nucleotides, the CDR3 is TGTGCCAGCAGCCGGGACAGCCTCTATGGCTACACCTTC. Its translation is CASSRDSLYGYTF.

The CDR3: CATSITGGAETQYF. The CDR3, as DNA: TGTGCCACCAGTATCACAGGGGGCGCGGAGACCCAGTACTTC. The chain has TRBV24-1 and TRBJ2-5, with 9 bases aligning to TRBD1. Germline V CDR1 and CDR2: KGHDR, SFDVKD. Germline trimming cut 6 bases from V and 5 bases from J; bases unmatched to any gene: 6. The CDR3 loop spans 14 amino acids.

This CDR3 is CASGQTREVTDTQYF. The CDR3 DNA sequence: TGTGCCAGCGGCCAGACACGGGAGGTGACAGATACGCAGTATTTT. V and J are TRBV6-5 and TRBJ2-3; TRBD2 agrees at 7 bases. The germline gives CDR1 MNHEY, CDR2 SVGAGI. V gave up 8 bases and J gave up 3 bases; unmatched junction bases: 11. The CDR3 has 15 amino acids.

The chain carries TRBV3-1 (or the pseudogene TRBV3-2) and TRBJ2-6; D may be TRBD1 (6 bases). This CDR3 is built from 15 residues. The V gene lost 4 bases and the J gene lost 0 bases, with 7 bases spanning the gap. Germline V gene lookup returns CDR1 LGHDT and CDR2 YNNKEL (reference sequence). The CDR3 is CASSPDSSGANVLTF. The CDR3 DNA reads TGTGCCAGCAGCCCGGACAGCTCTGGGGCCAACGTCCTGACTTTC.

The rearrangement joins TRBV11-2 to TRBJ1-6; a possible D gene is TRBD1 (5 bases). Deletions cut 3 bases from V and 7 bases from J, with 16 bases between. The CDR3 is 16 residues long. Germline values: CDR1 SGHAT, CDR2 FQNNGV. CDR3 region: CASSLSGGGKNSPLHF. CDR3 DNA: TGTGCCAGCAGCTTGTCCGGGGGAGGGAAGAATTCACCCCTCCACTTT.